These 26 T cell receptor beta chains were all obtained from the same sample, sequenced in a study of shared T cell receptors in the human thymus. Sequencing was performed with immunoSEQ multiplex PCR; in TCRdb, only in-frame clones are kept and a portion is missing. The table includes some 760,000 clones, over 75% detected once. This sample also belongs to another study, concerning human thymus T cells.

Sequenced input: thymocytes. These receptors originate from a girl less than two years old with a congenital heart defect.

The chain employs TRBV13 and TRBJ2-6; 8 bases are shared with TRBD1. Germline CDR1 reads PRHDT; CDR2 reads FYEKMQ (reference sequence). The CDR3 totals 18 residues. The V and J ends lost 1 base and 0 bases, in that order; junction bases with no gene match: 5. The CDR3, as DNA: TGTGCCAGCAGCTTAGAGGGACAGGTGGTCTCTGGGGCCAACGTCCTGACTTTC. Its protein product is CASSLEGQVVSGANVLTF.

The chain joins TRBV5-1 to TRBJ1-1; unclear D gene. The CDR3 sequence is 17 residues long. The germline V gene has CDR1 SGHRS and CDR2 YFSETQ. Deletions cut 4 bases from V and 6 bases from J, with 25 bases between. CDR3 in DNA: TGCGCCAGCAGCCCGGGGATATCCTTTGGTGTAGAATCTGAAGCTTTCTTT. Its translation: CASSPGISFGVESEAFF.

CDR3 nucleotide sequence: TGCGCCAGCAGCCTACGGGGAACGTACAATGAGCAGTTCTTC. Translating gives CASSLRGTYNEQFF. This rearrangement joins TRBV5-1 to TRBJ2-1; maybe TRBD2 (5 bases). The germline V and J ends were trimmed by 4 bases and 4 bases, with 12 bases remaining between them. This CDR3 spans 14 amino acids. CDR1 is SGHRS and CDR2 is YFSETQ in the germline V gene. Filled out from reference TRBV5-1 and TRBJ2-1, the complete variable domain reads KAGVTQTPRYLIKTRGQQVTLSCSPISGHRSVSWYQQTPGQGLQFLFEYFSETQRNKGNFPGRFSGRQFSNSRSEMNVSTLELGDSALYLCASSLRGTYNEQFFGPGTRLTVL.

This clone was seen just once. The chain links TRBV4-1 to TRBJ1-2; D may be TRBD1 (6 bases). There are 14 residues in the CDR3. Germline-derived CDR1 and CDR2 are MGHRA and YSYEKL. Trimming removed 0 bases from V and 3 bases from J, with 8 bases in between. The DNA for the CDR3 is TGCGCCAGCAGCCAAGACGCAGGGGACTATGGCTACACCTTC. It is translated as CASSQDAGDYGYTF.

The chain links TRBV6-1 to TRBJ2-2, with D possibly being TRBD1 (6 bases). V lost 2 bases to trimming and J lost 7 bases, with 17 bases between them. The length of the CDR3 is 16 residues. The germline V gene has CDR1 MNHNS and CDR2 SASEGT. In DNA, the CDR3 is TGTGCCAGCAGTGAATCCCGGCAGGGGATAAGCGGGGAGCTGTTTTTT. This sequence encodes CASSESRQGISGELFF.

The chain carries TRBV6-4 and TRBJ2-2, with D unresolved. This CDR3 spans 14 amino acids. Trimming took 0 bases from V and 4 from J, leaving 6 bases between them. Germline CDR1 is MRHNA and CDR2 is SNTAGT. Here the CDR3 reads CASSDSSVTGELFF. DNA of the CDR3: TGTGCCAGCAGTGACTCTTCGGTCACCGGGGAGCTGTTTTTT.

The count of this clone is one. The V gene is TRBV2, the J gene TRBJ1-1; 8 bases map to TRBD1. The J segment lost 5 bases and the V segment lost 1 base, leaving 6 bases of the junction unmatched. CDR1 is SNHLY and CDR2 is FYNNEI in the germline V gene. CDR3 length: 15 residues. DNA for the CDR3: TGTGCCAGCAGTGAAGAGAGGACAGGGAGAACTGAAGCTTTCTTT. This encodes CASSEERTGRTEAFF.

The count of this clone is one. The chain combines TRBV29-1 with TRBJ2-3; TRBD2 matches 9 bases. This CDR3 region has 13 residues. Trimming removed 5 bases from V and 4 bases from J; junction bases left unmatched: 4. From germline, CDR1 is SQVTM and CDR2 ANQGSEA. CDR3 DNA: TGCAGCGTTAGCGGGAGGTCCCCAGATACGCAGTATTTT. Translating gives CSVSGRSPDTQYF.

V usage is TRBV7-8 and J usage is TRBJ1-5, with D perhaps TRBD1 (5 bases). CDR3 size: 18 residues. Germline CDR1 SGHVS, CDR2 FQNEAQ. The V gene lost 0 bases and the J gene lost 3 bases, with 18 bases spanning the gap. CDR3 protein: CASSLALGGVGNNQPQHF. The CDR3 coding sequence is TGTGCCAGCAGCTTAGCCTTGGGGGGGGTTGGGAACAATCAGCCCCAGCATTTT. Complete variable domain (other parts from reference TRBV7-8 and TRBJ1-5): GAGVSQSPRYKVAKRGQDVALRCDPISGHVSLFWYQQALGQGPEFLTYFQNEAQLDKSGLPSDRFFAERPEGSVSTLKIQRTQQEDSAVYLCASSLALGGVGNNQPQHFGDGTRLSIL.

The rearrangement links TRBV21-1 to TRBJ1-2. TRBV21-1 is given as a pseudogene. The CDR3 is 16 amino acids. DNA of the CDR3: TGTGCCAGCAGCAAAGTTGTCGGGGGCAGGGAGGGAGGCTACACCTTC. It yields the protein CASSKVVGGREGGYTF.

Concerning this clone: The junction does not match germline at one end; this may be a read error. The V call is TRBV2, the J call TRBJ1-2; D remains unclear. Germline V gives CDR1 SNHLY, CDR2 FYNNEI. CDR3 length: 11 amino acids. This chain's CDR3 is CASSEDSGYTF. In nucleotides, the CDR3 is TGTGCCAGCAGCGAAGACTCTGGCTACACCTTC.

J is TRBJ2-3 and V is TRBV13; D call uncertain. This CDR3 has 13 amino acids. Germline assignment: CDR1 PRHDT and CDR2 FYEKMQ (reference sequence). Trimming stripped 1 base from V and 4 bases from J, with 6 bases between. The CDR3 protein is CASSLVSSDTQYF. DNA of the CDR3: TGTGCCAGCAGCTTAGTGAGCTCAGATACGCAGTATTTT.

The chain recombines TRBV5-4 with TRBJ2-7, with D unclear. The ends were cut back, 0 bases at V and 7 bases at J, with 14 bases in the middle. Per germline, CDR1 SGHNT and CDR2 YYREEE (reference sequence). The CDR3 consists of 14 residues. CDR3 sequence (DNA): TGTGCCAGCAGCTTGGGTTCTGGTCTGCGAGAGCAGTACTTC. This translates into CASSLGSGLREQYF. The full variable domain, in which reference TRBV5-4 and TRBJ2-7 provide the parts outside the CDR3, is ETGVTQSPTHLIKTRGQQVTLRCSSQSGHNTVSWYQQALGQGPQFIFQYYREEENGRGNFPPRFSGLQFPNYSSELNVNALELDDSALYLCASSLGSGLREQYFGPGTRLTVT.

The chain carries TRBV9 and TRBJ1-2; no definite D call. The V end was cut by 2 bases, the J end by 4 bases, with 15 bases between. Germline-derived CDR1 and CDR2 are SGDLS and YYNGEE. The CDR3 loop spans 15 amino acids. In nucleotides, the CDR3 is TGTGCCAGCAGCGTCGACGGCGGTACCGGCTATGGCTACACCTTC. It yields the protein CASSVDGGTGYGYTF.

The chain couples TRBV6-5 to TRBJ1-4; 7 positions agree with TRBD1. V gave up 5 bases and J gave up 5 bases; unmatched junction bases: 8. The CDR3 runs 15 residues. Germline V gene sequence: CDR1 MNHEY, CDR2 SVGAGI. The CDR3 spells CASSPGQEPNEKLFF. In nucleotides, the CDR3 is TGTGCCAGCAGTCCCGGACAGGAGCCCAATGAAAAACTGTTTTTT.

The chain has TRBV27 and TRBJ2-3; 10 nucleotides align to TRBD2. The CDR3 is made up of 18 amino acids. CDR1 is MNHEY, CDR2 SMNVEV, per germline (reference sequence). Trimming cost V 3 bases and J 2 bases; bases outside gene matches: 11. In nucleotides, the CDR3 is TGTGCCAGCAGTTTCCGTGGGACTAGCGAAAGAGACACAGATACGCAGTATTTT. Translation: CASSFRGTSERDTDTQYF.

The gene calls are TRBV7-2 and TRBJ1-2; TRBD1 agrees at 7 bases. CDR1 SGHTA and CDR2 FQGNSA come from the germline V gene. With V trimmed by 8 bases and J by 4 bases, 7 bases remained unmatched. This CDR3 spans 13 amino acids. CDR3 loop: CASSTGTAYGYTF. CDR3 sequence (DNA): TGTGCCAGCTCGACGGGGACAGCCTATGGCTACACCTTC.

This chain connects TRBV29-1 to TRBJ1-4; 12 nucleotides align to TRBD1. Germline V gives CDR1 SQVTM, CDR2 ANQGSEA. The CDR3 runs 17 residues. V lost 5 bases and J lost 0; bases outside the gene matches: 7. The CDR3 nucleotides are TGCAGCGTTCCAGGGACAGGGGGCCGATCAACTAATGAAAAACTGTTTTTT. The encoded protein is CSVPGTGGRSTNEKLFF.

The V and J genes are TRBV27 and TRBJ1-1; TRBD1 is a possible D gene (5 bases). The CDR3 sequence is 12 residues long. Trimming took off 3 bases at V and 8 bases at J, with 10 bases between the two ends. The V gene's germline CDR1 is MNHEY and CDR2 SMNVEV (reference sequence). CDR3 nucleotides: TGTGCCAGCAGTTTTACAGGTCTGGAAGCTTTCTTT. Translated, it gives CASSFTGLEAFF.

This CDR3 reads CASSLSARRDTEAFF. The CDR3 nucleotides read TGTGCCAGCAGCTTATCGGCCCGGCGGGACACTGAAGCTTTCTTT. The chain is built from TRBV7-9 and TRBJ1-1; D gene unclear. The CDR3 has 15 amino acids. Germline CDR1 SEHNR, CDR2 FQNEAQ (reference sequence). Trimming cost V 2 bases and J 3 bases, with 13 bases left between them.

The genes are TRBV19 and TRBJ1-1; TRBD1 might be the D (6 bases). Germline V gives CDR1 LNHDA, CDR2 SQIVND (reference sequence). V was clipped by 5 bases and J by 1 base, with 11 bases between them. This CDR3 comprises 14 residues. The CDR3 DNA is TGTGCCAGTAGTTTTGGGACATCGAACACTGAAGCTTTCTTT. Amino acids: CASSFGTSNTEAFF.

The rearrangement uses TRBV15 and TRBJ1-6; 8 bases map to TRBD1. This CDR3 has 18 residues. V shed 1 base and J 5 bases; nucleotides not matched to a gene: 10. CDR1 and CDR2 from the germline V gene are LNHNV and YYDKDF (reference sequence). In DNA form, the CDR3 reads TGTGCCACCAGCAGAGGTTACAGGGGGACTTGGAATAATTCACCCCTCCACTTT. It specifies CATSRGYRGTWNNSPLHF.

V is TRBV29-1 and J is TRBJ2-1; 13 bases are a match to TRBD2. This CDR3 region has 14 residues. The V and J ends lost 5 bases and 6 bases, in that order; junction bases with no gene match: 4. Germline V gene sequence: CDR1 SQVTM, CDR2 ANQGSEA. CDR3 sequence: CSVRLAGGCNEQFF. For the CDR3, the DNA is TGCAGCGTTCGACTAGCGGGGGGTTGCAATGAGCAGTTCTTC.

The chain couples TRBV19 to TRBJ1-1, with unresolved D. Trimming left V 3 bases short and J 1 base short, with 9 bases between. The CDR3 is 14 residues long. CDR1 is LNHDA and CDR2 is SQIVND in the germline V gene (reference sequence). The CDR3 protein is CASSIRTENTEAFF. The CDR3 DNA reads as TGTGCCAGTAGTATCCGAACAGAGAACACTGAAGCTTTCTTT.

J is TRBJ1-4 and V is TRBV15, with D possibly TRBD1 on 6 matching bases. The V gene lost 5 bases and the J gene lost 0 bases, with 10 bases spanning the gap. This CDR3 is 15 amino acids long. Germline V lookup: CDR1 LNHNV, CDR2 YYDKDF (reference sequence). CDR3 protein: CATSGRTATNEKLFF. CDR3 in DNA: TGTGCCACCAGCGGTAGGACAGCAACTAATGAAAAACTGTTTTTT.

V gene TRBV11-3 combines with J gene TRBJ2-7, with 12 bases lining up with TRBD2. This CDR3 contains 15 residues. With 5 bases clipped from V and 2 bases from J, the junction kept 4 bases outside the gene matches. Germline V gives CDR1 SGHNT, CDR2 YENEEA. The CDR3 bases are TGTGCCAGCAGCCCGACTAGCGGGGGTACCTACGAGCAGTACTTC. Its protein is CASSPTSGGTYEQYF.